This record covers a single T cell receptor beta chain. There is no known antigen for this receptor. Base qualities are not recorded, but no much larger clone differs from it by a single base. This specimen belongs to a study of T cells in Graves' hyperthyroidism and ophthalmopathy (dated by TCRdb to between 2018 and 2020). About the full investigation: Peripheral blood was collected at initial diagnosis, before any treatment. The roughly 99 discovery patients were divided at random into training and test sets in a 7:3 ratio. To identify TCR V-J signatures that set the groups apart, the researchers used a discovery cohort of about a hundred patients, made up of around 42 with Graves' ophthalmopathy and some 60 with stable Graves' hyperthyroidism. After sampling, hyperthyroidism patients received methimazole starting at 30 mg daily, and ophthalmopathy patients received high-dose intravenous methylprednisolone. Prospective prediction of ophthalmopathy was tested in an independent validation cohort consisting of 18 to 20 hyperthyroidism patients and more than 15 patients who later progressed to ophthalmopathy. The study also compared thyroid tissue and blood T-cell repertoires from roughly 6 Graves' hyperthyroidism patients. TCR Vbeta CDR3 sequencing of 135 peripheral blood samples (over 40 ophthalmopathy, roughly 74 hyperthyroidism and roughly 17 progressor patients) is reported in the paper. Broader findings and caveats from the paper: Most expanded thyroid clonotypes (frequency above 0.001) were also found in blood, which suggests that blood repertoires may mirror thyroid immune responses. No statistical method was used to fix the sample size in advance, and group allocation was not hidden from the investigators. A 13 V-J signature model separated ophthalmopathy from stable hyperthyroidism, with 87.88% sensitivity and roughly 84% specificity in cross-validation and 80%/75% in testing. In validation, progression to ophthalmopathy was predicted by the model with 70.59% sensitivity and about 72% specificity, a median of 6.5 months before onset.

The TCR beta CDR3 regions were amplified from RNA transcripts. For the first round of RT-PCR on the TCR CDR3, the HTBI primer set was used together with the Qiagen OneStep RT-PCR kit. Libraries were constructed in a second round of multiplex PCR, after which size selection and purification were carried out. The libraries were sequenced on an Illumina HiSeq2000 using paired-end 100 bp reads. The authors' pipeline ran thus. Raw data were processed with SOAPnuke, discarding reads with adapters, uncalled bases, mean Phred below 15, or no exact constant-primer or identifier match. High-quality paired reads were merged using COPE v1.2.5, and each unique nucleotide sequence was defined as a clonotype. MiTCR v1.1 was used to align the clonotypes against IMGT TRBV, TRBD and TRBJ reference segments. Only V-J combinations with frequency above 0.0001, covering 99% to 99.2% of repertoires, were analysed. A TCS score was defined as the ratio between F50 (clonal expansion) and ExV (chaos), using BLOSUM62-based TCRdist between CDR3 peptides within each V-J. Welch's t-statistics and random forest reduced 500 to 550 V-J features to 10 to 15, which were used in a naive Bayes classifier (R e1071). TCRdb trimmed the raw reads at Q25, called clones with MiXCR and kept productive beta chains. Rows are unified per CDR3 protein, each entry keeping the most common DNA and genes. The V and J calls come from TCRdb's annotation, not from the publication. This sample gives roughly 750,000 distinct CDR3 sequences in total; about a sixth of them show up just once. The ten largest clones take up approximately 8.4% of the sample.

The CDR3, cysteine through phenylalanine, is 13 amino acids long. Only the CDR3 portion is preserved as DNA: 39 bases, with reading frame beginning at the first base. CDR1 SGHTA and CDR2 FQGNSA were looked up in the germline V gene. Germline trimming: 0 bases from V, 10 bases from J; junction bases outside gene matches: 2. Graves' hyperthyroidism was defined as stable when no progression to ophthalmopathy occurred over 18 months of follow-up. The hyperthyroidism patients were between 18 and 65 years old and newly diagnosed, with a disease duration of less than 2 months. Any patient with an uncontrolled infection, another autoimmune disease, pregnancy or lactation was excluded. Diagnoses were based on clinical symptoms, serum thyroxine and TRAb, thyroid ultrasound and orbital computed tomography. Ficoll-Paque density gradient centrifugation was used to isolate PBMCs from 8.5 to 10 ml of fresh peripheral blood. Total RNA was extracted with Trizol reagent, and quality was checked on an Agilent 2100 Bioanalyzer.

The sequence is built from TRBV7-2 and TRBJ2-1, with 8 junctional bases fitting TRBD2. The clonotype originates from a man between 18 and 29 years old with Graves' hyperthyroidism. Sequenced input: blood. The CDR3 protein is CASSLAERGEQFF. DNA sequence: TGTGCCAGCAGCTTAGCCGAGCGGGGGGAGCAGTTCTTC.